Here is one TCR beta chain with its context. No antigen is known for it. Germline CDR1 reads SGHRS; CDR2 reads YFSETQ. Germline trimming cut 1 base from V and 0 bases from J; bases unmatched to any gene: 11. The CDR3 sequence is 19 residues long. Amplification of TCR beta CDR3 regions was performed using RNA transcripts as template. The HTBI set primed first-round TCR CDR3 RT-PCR. TCRdb independently ran MiXCR on the multiplex PCR reads; one entry per CDR3 protein. The data hold 500,000 to 600,000 distinct CDR3 sequences, with about 43% observed a single time. The sample is drawn from a study of T cells in Graves' hyperthyroidism and ophthalmopathy. Study-wide findings and caveats: The model anticipated ophthalmopathy a median about 7.1 months pre-onset. In blood, most of the thyroid clonotypes expanded above 0.001 were also present.

Clinical symptoms, serum thyroxine, TRAb, thyroid ultrasound and orbital computed tomography informed diagnoses. The receptor's source is an adult woman with Graves' disease, either hyperthyroidism or ophthalmopathy (not recorded which). This chain joins TRBV5-1 and TRBJ1-5; 9 bases are shared with TRBD1. The sequenced material came from peripheral blood or thyroid tissue (not recorded which). CDR3 coding DNA: TGCGCCAGCAGCTTGAGGGGACAGGGCCACCTCTATAGCAATCAGCCCCAGCATTTT. Protein product: CASSLRGQGHLYSNQPQHF.